The 22 T cell receptor beta chains presented below share a single source sample, sequenced in a study of blood T cell repertoires in COVID-19. Method: immunoSEQ multiplex PCR; TCRdb's copy keeps in-frame clones and lacks some. Of 26,000 or so clones in the sample, about 90% were seen once. The sequenced material came from peripheral blood. These receptors all come from a man aged 55 to 70 with active COVID-19.

This chain links TRBV10-1 with TRBJ2-5; TRBD1 might be the D (5 bases). The germline V and J ends were trimmed by 5 bases and 2 bases, with 12 bases remaining between them. This CDR3 region has 14 residues. Germline CDR1 and CDR2: WNHNN and SYGVQD (reference sequence). This CDR3 is CASSQDTSQETQYF. CDR3 sequence (DNA): TGCGCCAGCAGTCAGGACACCTCTCAAGAGACCCAGTACTTC.

This clone was observed a few times. The V and J genes are TRBV7-9 and TRBJ2-1; perhaps TRBD2 as D (5 bases). V was shortened by 5 bases and J by 3 bases, with 17 bases between the two germline ends. Germline assignment: CDR1 SEHNR and CDR2 FQNEAQ (reference sequence). The CDR3 totals 16 residues. In DNA, the CDR3 is TGTGCCAGCAGCCTGGCCAGGACTGTCTACTACAATGAGCAGTTCTTC. This translates into CASSLARTVYYNEQFF.

The genes are TRBV11-2 and TRBJ1-2; TRBD1 is a possible D gene (5 bases). With 5 bases removed from V and 0 bases from J, the gap between germline ends came to 7 bases. Germline loops: CDR1 SGHAT, CDR2 FQNNGV. CDR3 length equals 13 residues. The CDR3 spells CASSRTTNYGYTF. CDR3 DNA sequence: TGTGCCAGCAGCCGGACAACTAACTATGGCTACACCTTC.

This chain links TRBV6-1 with TRBJ2-7, with no clear D. CDR1 and CDR2 from the germline V gene are MNHNS and SASEGT. V lost 1 base and J lost 2, with 6 bases in between. There are 13 residues in the CDR3. The CDR3 spells CASSEDRAYEQYF. CDR3 sequence (DNA): TGTGCCAGCAGTGAAGACCGGGCCTACGAGCAGTACTTC.

The chain employs TRBV6-6 and TRBJ1-1; TRBD1 might be the D (6 bases). This CDR3 is built from 13 residues. The V end lost 0 bases, the J end lost 6 bases, and 8 bases lay between the germline ends. Germline assignment: CDR1 MNHNY and CDR2 SVGAGI (reference sequence). The CDR3 loop reads CASSYSNRAEAFF. The CDR3 DNA reads TGTGCCAGCAGTTACTCGAACAGGGCTGAAGCTTTCTTT.

The chain links TRBV2 to TRBJ2-3, with 12 bases fitting TRBD2. The ends lost 6 bases at V and 1 base at J; junction bases unmatched: 2. The CDR3 covers 15 residues. Germline values: CDR1 SNHLY, CDR2 FYNNEI. The CDR3 spells CASRRLAGGTDTQYF. DNA for the CDR3: TGTGCCAGCAGGAGACTAGCGGGGGGCACAGATACGCAGTATTTT.

The chain links TRBV7-9 to TRBJ1-1; D is ambiguous. Germline CDR1 and CDR2: SEHNR and FQNEAQ (reference sequence). The germline V and J ends were trimmed by 6 bases and 1 base, with 15 bases remaining between them. The length of the CDR3 is 15 residues. The CDR3 sequence: CASRDYRPENTEAFF. CDR3 nucleotide sequence: TGTGCCAGCAGGGACTACCGACCGGAGAACACTGAAGCTTTCTTT.

The V and J genes are TRBV30 and TRBJ2-2; tentatively, D is TRBD2 (6 bases). The V end lost 3 bases, the J end lost 2 bases, and 10 bases lay between the germline ends. This CDR3 is built from 14 residues. Germline CDR1 reads GTSNPN; CDR2 reads SVGIG (reference sequence). In DNA form, the CDR3 reads TGTGCCTGGAGGCCGGGACTTAACACCGGGGAGCTGTTTTTT. Translation gives CAWRPGLNTGELFF.

The chain uses TRBV3-1 (or the pseudogene TRBV3-2) and TRBJ1-6; D gene uncertain. This CDR3 is built from 16 residues. From germline, CDR1 is LGHDT and CDR2 YNNKEL (reference sequence). Trimming removed 0 bases from V and 0 bases from J, with 6 bases in between. This CDR3 is CASSQDVRSYNSPLHF. CDR3 sequence (DNA): TGTGCCAGCAGCCAAGATGTGCGCTCCTATAATTCACCCCTCCACTTT.

The chain uses TRBV5-1 and TRBJ1-1; a possible D gene is TRBD1 (6 bases). Trimming took 2 bases from V and 3 from J, leaving 23 bases between them. The germline gives CDR1 SGHRS, CDR2 YFSETQ. This CDR3 is built from 18 residues. The CDR3 loop is CASSFAPRGFSRDTEAFF. DNA of the CDR3: TGCGCCAGCAGCTTCGCACCGAGGGGGTTTTCGCGCGACACTGAAGCTTTCTTT. Looking up the rest from reference TRBV5-1 and TRBJ1-1 gives the full variable domain: KAGVTQTPRYLIKTRGQQVTLSCSPISGHRSVSWYQQTPGQGLQFLFEYFSETQRNKGNFPGRFSGRQFSNSRSEMNVSTLELGDSALYLCASSFAPRGFSRDTEAFFGQGTRLTVV.

This sequence joins TRBV3-1 (or the pseudogene TRBV3-2) and TRBJ2-5; 9 bases fit TRBD2. V lost 4 bases and J lost 4; bases outside the gene matches: 7. Germline assignment: CDR1 LGHDT and CDR2 YNNKEL (reference sequence). The CDR3 has 15 amino acids. The DNA for the CDR3 is TGTGCCAGCAGCCCATCCGGGACTAGCATAGAGACCCAGTACTTC. It translates to CASSPSGTSIETQYF.

A few counts support this clone. This chain connects TRBV6-1 to TRBJ2-2; 7 bases line up with TRBD1. The germline V gene encodes CDR1 MNHNS and CDR2 SASEGT. The CDR3 extends over 19 amino acids. V lost 1 base, J lost 5 bases, and 16 bases stayed unmatched. The CDR3 coding sequence is TGTGCCAGCAGTGAAGTTCTACCGCAGTCGGCAGGGGGAACCGGGGAGCTGTTTTTT. Translation gives CASSEVLPQSAGGTGELFF.

This chain joins TRBV9 and TRBJ2-7; the D gene is possibly TRBD1 (5 bases). The CDR3 sequence is 15 residues long. Germline assignment: CDR1 SGDLS and CDR2 YYNGEE. V lost 4 bases and J lost 0, with 14 bases in between. CDR3 loop: CASSPHRSSSYEQYF. In nucleotides, the CDR3 is TGTGCCAGCAGCCCTCACAGGAGTAGCTCCTACGAGCAGTACTTC.

This clone was observed a single time. Other nucleotide sequences from this sample produce the same CDR3. V gene TRBV5-4 combines with J gene TRBJ2-3, with 8 positions matching TRBD2. J lost 1 base, V lost 0 bases, and 1 base had no gene match. CDR1 and CDR2 from the germline V gene are SGHNT and YYREEE (reference sequence). The CDR3 is made up of 15 amino acids. The CDR3 loop reads CASSLAGGGTDTQYF. CDR3 sequence (DNA): TGTGCCAGCAGCTTGGCGGGGGGGGGCACAGATACGCAGTATTTT.

CDR3 amino acids: CASGLASPGGRGARGEQFF. CDR3 coding DNA: TGTGCTAGTGGTTTGGCCTCCCCTGGGGGGCGGGGGGCCAGGGGTGAGCAGTTCTTC. This rearrangement joins TRBV12-5 to TRBJ2-1, with 8 nucleotides matching TRBD2. Germline trimming cut 1 base from V and 9 bases from J; bases unmatched to any gene: 20. Germline V lookup: CDR1 LGHNT, CDR2 FRNRAP. The CDR3 totals 19 residues.

As DNA, the CDR3 is TGTGCCAGCACCGGTTGGGGAGTTCAGGGCTACACCTTC. Translated, it gives CASTGWGVQGYTF. The chain combines TRBV6-5 with TRBJ1-2; D gene ambiguous. Trimming shortened V by 7 bases and J by 8 bases, and 17 bases separated the two germline ends. Germline CDR1 is MNHEY and CDR2 is SVGAGI. The CDR3 has 13 residues.

A single count supports this clone. The gene calls are TRBV6-1 and TRBJ2-5, with TRBD2 matching over 12 bases. From germline, CDR1 is MNHNS and CDR2 SASEGT. This CDR3 is built from 19 residues. Unmatched junction bases numbered 21, after V lost 6 bases and J lost 7 bases. The CDR3 protein is CASSELPSGGEGVKGTQYF. The CDR3 bases are TGTGCCAGCAGCGAATTACCTAGCGGGGGGGAAGGGGTCAAAGGGACCCAGTACTTC.

This CDR3 is CASSSLSENTGELFF. The CDR3 DNA sequence: TGTGCCAGCAGCTCCCTTAGCGAGAACACCGGGGAGCTGTTTTTT. The chain recombines TRBV9 with TRBJ2-2, with a possible D match to TRBD2 (5 bases). The CDR3 has 15 residues. V was cut by 4 bases and J by 1 base, with 11 bases left in between. Germline V gene lookup returns CDR1 SGDLS and CDR2 YYNGEE.

The rearrangement joins TRBV11-3 to TRBJ1-3; unclear D gene. This CDR3 is built from 15 residues. Trimming took 4 bases from V and 0 from J, leaving 10 bases between them. Germline CDR1 SGHNT, CDR2 YENEEA. The CDR3: CASSSSGGSGNTIYF. DNA of the CDR3: TGTGCCAGCAGCTCTAGCGGAGGCTCTGGAAACACCATATATTTT.

This chain connects TRBV11-2 to TRBJ1-1; D gene uncertain. CDR1 and CDR2 (germline): SGHAT, FQNNGV. Trimming took 5 bases from V and 0 from J, leaving 10 bases between them. The CDR3 has 14 residues. The DNA of the CDR3 is TGTGCCAGCAGCCCCCTAACAGTGAACACTGAAGCTTTCTTT. The encoded protein is CASSPLTVNTEAFF.

The rearrangement links TRBV11-2 to TRBJ2-4; 10 bases match TRBD1. CDR1 is SGHAT and CDR2 is FQNNGV in the germline V gene. V was clipped by 1 base and J by 9 bases; unmatched bases: 9. The CDR3 has 16 amino acids. CDR3 sequence (DNA): TGTGCCAGCAGCTTAGCGGGACAGGGGCCTCAAACCATTCAGTACTTC. The encoded protein is CASSLAGQGPQTIQYF. Supplemented by reference TRBV11-2 and TRBJ2-4, the full variable domain reads EAGVAQSPRYKIIEKRQSVAFWCNPISGHATLYWYQQILGQGPKLLIQFQNNGVVDDSQLPKDRFSAERLKGVDSTLKIQPAKLEDSAVYLCASSLAGQGPQTIQYFGAGTRLSVL.

The table lists this clone with a count of one. This rearrangement joins TRBV3-1 (or the pseudogene TRBV3-2) to TRBJ1-5; TRBD1 aligns across 7 bases. V lost 2 bases to trimming and J lost 5 bases; unmatched junction nucleotides: 9. The CDR3 runs to 16 residues. Germline CDR1 is LGHDT and CDR2 is YNNKEL (reference sequence). As DNA, the CDR3 is TGTGCCAGCAGCCAAAATTACAGGGGCTGGGATCAGCCCCAGCATTTT. Its translation is CASSQNYRGWDQPQHF.